These 3 T cell receptor beta chains were sequenced from one sample in a study of blood T cell repertoires in COVID-19. The table came from immunoSEQ multiplex PCR; TCRdb's copy has only in-frame clones and leaves some out. The data show roughly 180,000 clones, with approximately 86% seen just once and around 18% held by the top ten. Material: PBMCs or T cells enriched from blood (not recorded which). The receptors stem from a man aged 55 to 70 who had recovered from COVID-19.

This clone was observed at least ten times. The CDR3 is CASAKTGISGNTIYF. The CDR3 nucleotides read TGTGCCAGCGCAAAAACAGGGATCAGTGGAAACACCATATATTTT. The V gene is TRBV7-3, the J gene TRBJ1-3, with D possibly TRBD1 on 6 matching bases. There are 15 residues in the CDR3. Germline lookup yields CDR1 SGHTA and CDR2 FQGTGA. V was trimmed by 8 bases and J by 3 bases, leaving 17 bases between them.

The V gene is TRBV6-5, the J gene TRBJ2-7, with D maybe TRBD1 (6 bases). Germline V gene sequence: CDR1 MNHEY, CDR2 SVGAGI. V was trimmed by 4 bases and J by 6 bases, leaving 19 bases between them. There are 15 residues in the CDR3. The CDR3 DNA sequence: TGTGCCAGCAGTTTGACGACAGGTTCAAGTCCCGAGCAGTACTTC. This gives the protein CASSLTTGSSPEQYF.

The V call is TRBV28, the J call TRBJ1-6; D not certain. This CDR3 comprises 12 residues. V dropped 6 bases and J dropped 13 bases, with 13 bases sitting between them. The germline V gene has CDR1 MDHEN and CDR2 SYDVKM. The CDR3 DNA is TGTGCCAGCAGCCGAAAGCCGATTCCCCTCCACTTT. Translating it yields CASSRKPIPLHF.